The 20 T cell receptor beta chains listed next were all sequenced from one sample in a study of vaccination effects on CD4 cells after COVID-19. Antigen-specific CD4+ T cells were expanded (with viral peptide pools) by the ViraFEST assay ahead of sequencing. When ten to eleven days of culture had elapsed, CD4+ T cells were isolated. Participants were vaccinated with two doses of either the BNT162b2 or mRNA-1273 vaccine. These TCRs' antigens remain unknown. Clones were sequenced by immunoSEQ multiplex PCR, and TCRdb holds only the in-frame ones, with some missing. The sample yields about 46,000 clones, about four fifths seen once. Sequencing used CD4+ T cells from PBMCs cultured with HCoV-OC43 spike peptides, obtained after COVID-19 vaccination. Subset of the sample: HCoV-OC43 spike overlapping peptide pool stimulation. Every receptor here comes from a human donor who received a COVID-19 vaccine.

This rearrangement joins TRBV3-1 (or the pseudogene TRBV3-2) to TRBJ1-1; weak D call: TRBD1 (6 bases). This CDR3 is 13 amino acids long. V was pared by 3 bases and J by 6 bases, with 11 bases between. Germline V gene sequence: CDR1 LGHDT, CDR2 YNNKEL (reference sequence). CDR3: CASSHLDRPEAFF. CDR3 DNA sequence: TGTGCCAGCAGCCACTTAGACAGGCCTGAAGCTTTCTTT.

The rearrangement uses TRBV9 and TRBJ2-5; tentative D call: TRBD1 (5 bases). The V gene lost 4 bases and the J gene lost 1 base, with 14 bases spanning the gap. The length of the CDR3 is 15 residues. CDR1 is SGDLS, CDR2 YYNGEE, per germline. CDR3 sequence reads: CASSPRWGSQETQYF. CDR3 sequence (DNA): TGTGCCAGCAGCCCCAGGTGGGGCAGCCAAGAGACCCAGTACTTC.

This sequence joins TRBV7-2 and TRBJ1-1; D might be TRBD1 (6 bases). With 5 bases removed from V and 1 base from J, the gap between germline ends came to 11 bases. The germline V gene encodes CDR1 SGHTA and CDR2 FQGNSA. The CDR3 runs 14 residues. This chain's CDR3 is CASSPLQGNTEAFF. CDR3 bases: TGTGCCAGCAGCCCCCTACAGGGGAACACTGAAGCTTTCTTT.

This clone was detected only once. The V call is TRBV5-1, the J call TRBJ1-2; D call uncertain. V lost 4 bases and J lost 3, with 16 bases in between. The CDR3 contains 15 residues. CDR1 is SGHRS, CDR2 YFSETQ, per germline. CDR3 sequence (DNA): TGCGCCAGCAGCACAACGGGCCCGCCGGACTATGGCTACACCTTC. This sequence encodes CASSTTGPPDYGYTF.

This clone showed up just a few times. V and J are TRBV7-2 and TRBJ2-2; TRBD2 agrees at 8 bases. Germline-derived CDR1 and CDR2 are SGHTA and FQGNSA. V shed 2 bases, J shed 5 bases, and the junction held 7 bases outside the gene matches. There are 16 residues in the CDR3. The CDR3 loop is CASSLWSGGGTGELFF. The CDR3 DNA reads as TGTGCCAGCAGCTTATGGAGCGGGGGAGGTACCGGGGAGCTGTTTTTT.

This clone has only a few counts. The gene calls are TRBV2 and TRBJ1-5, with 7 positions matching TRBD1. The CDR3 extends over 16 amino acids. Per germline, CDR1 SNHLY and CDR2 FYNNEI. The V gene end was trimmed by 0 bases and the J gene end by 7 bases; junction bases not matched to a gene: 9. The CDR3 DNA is TGTGCCAGCAGTGAAGCCCGTCGACAGGGAGGACAGCCCCAGCATTTT. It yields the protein CASSEARRQGGQPQHF. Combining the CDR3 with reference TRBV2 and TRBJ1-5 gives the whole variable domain EPEVTQTPSHQVTQMGQEVILRCVPISNHLYFYWYRQILGQKVEFLVSFYNNEISEKSEIFDDQFSVERPDGSNFTLKIRSTKLEDSAMYFCASSEARRQGGQPQHFGDGTRLSIL.

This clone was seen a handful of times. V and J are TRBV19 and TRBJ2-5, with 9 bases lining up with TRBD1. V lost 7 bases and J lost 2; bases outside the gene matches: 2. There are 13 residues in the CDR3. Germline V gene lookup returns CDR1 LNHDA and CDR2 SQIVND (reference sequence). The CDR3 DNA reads TGTGCCAGTAACAGGGGGCCTCAAGAGACCCAGTACTTC. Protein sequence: CASNRGPQETQYF.

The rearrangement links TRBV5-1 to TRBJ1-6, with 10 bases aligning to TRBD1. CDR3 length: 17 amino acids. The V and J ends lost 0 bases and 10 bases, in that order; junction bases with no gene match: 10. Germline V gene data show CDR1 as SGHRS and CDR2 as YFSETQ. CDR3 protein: CASSLGQPGQGPSPLHF. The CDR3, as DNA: TGCGCCAGCAGCTTGGGGCAACCGGGACAGGGGCCCTCACCCCTCCACTTT.

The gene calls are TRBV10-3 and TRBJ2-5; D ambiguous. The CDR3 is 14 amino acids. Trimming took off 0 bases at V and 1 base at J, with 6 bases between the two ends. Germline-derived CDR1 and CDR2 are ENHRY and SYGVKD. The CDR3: CAISESKGQETQYF. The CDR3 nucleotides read TGTGCCATCAGTGAGTCAAAGGGCCAAGAGACCCAGTACTTC.

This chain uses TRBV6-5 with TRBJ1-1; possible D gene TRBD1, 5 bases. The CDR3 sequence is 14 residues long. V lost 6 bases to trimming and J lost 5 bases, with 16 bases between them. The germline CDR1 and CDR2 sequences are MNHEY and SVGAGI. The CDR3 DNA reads TGTGCCAGCAGAGCAGGGTCGGCAGGAACTGAAGCTTTCTTT. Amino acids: CASRAGSAGTEAFF.

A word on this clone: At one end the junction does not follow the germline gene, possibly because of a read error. The CDR3 reads CASSLGRASGSHF. The CDR3 region has the DNA TGTGCCAGCAGTTTAGGACGGGCTAGCGGGTCGCACTTC. The V call is TRBV12-3 or TRBV12-4, the J call TRBJ2-5, with TRBD2 matching 8 bases. The CDR3 runs 13 residues.

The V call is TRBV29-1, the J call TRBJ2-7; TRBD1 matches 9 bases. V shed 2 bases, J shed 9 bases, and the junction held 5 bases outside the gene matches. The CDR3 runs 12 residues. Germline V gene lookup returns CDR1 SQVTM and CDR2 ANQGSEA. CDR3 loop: CSVESGGQGQYF. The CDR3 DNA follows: TGCAGCGTTGAATCAGGGGGACAGGGGCAGTACTTC.

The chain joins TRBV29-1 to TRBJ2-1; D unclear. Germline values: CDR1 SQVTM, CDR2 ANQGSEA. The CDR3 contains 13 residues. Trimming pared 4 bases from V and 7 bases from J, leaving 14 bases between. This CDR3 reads CSVARNVGNEQFF. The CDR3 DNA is TGCAGCGTTGCAAGGAACGTAGGGAATGAGCAGTTCTTC.

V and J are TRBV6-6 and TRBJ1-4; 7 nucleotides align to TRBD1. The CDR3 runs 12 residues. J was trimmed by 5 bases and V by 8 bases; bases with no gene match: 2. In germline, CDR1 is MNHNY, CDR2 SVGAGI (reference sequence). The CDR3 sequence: CASGTENEKLFF. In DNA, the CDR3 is TGTGCCAGCGGGACAGAAAATGAAAAACTGTTTTTT.

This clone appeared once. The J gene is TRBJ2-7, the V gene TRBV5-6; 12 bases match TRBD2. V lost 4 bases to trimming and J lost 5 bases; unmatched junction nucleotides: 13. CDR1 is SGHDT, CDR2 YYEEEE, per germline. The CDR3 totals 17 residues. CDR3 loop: CASSPGLAGTKRHEQYF. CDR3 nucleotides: TGTGCCAGCAGCCCTGGACTAGCGGGGACCAAAAGGCACGAGCAGTACTTC. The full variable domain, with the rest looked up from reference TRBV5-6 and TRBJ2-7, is DAGVTQSPTHLIKTRGQQVTLRCSPKSGHDTVSWYQQALGQGPQFIFQYYEEEERQRGNFPDRFSGHQFPNYSSELNVNALLLGDSALYLCASSPGLAGTKRHEQYFGPGTRLTVT.

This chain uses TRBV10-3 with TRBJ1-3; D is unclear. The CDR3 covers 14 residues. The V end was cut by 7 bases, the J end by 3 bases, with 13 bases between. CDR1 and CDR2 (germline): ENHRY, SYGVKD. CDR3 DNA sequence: TGTGCCATCAATGAAGGAGGGTTTGGAAACACCATATATTTT. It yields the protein CAINEGGFGNTIYF.

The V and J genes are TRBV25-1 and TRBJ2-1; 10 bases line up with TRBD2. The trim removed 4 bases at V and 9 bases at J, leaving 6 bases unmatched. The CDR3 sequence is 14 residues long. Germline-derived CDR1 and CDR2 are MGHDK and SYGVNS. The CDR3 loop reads CASSASGGQAEQFF. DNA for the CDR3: TGTGCCAGCAGTGCTAGCGGGGGACAGGCTGAGCAGTTCTTC.

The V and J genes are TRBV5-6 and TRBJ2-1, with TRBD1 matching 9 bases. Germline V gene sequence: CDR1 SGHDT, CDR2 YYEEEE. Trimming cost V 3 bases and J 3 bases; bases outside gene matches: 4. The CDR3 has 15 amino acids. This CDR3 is CASSWGQGSYNEQFF. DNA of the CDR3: TGTGCCAGCAGCTGGGGACAGGGAAGCTACAATGAGCAGTTCTTC.

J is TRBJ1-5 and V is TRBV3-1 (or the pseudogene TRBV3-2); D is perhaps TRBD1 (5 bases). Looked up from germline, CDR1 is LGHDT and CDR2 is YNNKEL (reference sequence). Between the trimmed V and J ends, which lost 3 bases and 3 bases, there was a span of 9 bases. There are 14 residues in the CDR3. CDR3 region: CASSQGPNNQPQHF. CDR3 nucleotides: TGTGCCAGCAGCCAGGGGCCGAACAATCAGCCCCAGCATTTT.

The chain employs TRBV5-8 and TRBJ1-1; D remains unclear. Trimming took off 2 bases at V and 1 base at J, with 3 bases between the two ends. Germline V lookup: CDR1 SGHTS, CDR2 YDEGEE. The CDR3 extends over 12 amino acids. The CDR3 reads CASSFGNTEAFF. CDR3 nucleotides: TGTGCCAGCAGCTTTGGGAACACTGAAGCTTTCTTT.